These T cell receptor beta chains were read from a single sample in a study of blood T cell repertoires in COVID-19. Libraries were prepared by immunoSEQ multiplex PCR; TCRdb keeps only in-frame clonotypes and omits some of them. In the table there are 30,000 to 40,000 clones, about 90% of which are singletons. The specimen sequenced was peripheral blood. These TCRs come from a human donor in a cohort sampled during active COVID-19. Both conserved end residues are part of each CDR3. D genes are given only for firm matches. Part of the rows lack a size; the others show once, few, many or a class for expanded clones.

d_gene	v_gene	j_gene	abundance	CDR3aa	CDR3nt
.	TRBV5-1	TRBJ1-5	.	CASSLSDTSNQPQHF	TGCGCCAGCAGCCTTTCGGACACTAGCAATCAGCCCCAGCATTTT
.	TRBV30	TRBJ1-6	.	CAVRRGTDNSPLHF	TGTGCTGTCAGGAGGGGAACGGATAATTCACCCCTCCACTTT
TRBD1	TRBV5-3	TRBJ2-1	.	CARSLGKGQGAIEQFF	TGTGCCAGAAGCTTGGGCAAGGGACAGGGGGCGATTGAGCAGTTCTTC
.	TRBV4-2	TRBJ2-3	few	CASSQGLGSRTDTQYF	TGTGCCAGCAGCCAAGGCCTAGGTAGCCGCACAGATACGCAGTATTTT
.	TRBV2	TRBJ1-3	.	CASSGPASGQGTIYF	TGTGCCAGCAGTGGGCCCGCGTCTGGGCAGGGCACCATATATTTT
TRBD1	TRBV5-1	TRBJ1-1	.	CASRLTQGELTEAFF	TGCGCCAGCAGGTTGACCCAGGGGGAGTTAACTGAAGCTTTCTTT
TRBD1	TRBV10-3	TRBJ1-4	.	CAISEGTDNEKLFF	TGTGCCATCAGTGAGGGGACAGATAATGAAAAACTGTTTTTT
.	TRBV24-1	TRBJ2-2	.	CATRGLGTAGELFF	TGTGCCACCAGGGGACTGGGGACGGCCGGGGAGCTGTTTTTT
TRBD2	TRBV4-2	TRBJ2-5	.	CASSQERSAVSSGVKTQYF	TGTGCCAGCAGCCAAGAACGGTCTGCGGTCTCTAGCGGGGTTAAGACCCAGTACTTC
TRBD2	TRBV7-6	TRBJ2-1	once	CASSLLAGAYNEQFF	TGTGCCAGCAGCTTACTAGCGGGAGCCTACAATGAGCAGTTCTTC
.	TRBV7-2	TRBJ2-3	.	CASSSLSDTQYF	TGTGCCAGCAGCTCCCTTTCGGATACGCAGTATTTT
TRBD2	TRBV7-9	TRBJ2-3	.	CASSFSGGADTQYF	TGTGCCAGCAGTTTCTCTGGGGGGGCAGATACGCAGTATTTT
TRBD2	TRBV5-1	TRBJ2-1	.	CASSAASGRARYNEQFF	TGCGCCAGCAGCGCCGCTAGCGGGAGGGCCAGGTACAATGAGCAGTTCTTC
TRBD1	TRBV18	TRBJ1-1	once	CASSPRGTGIMNTEAFF	TGTGCCAGCTCACCAAGAGGGACAGGGATCATGAACACTGAAGCTTTCTTT
TRBD1	TRBV19	TRBJ2-4	.	CASSTTGVAKNIQYF	TGTGCCAGTAGTACCACAGGGGTAGCCAAAAACATTCAGTACTTC
.	TRBV5-4	TRBJ1-2	.	CASSLENRIDYGYTF	TGTGCCAGCAGCTTGGAGAACAGGATAGACTATGGCTACACCTTC
.	TRBV6-5	TRBJ2-2	.	CASSRLTGELFF	TGTGCCAGCAGTCGACTAACCGGGGAGCTGTTTTTT
.	TRBV28	TRBJ1-1	.	CASSLGGTARSTEAFF	TGTGCCAGCAGTTTAGGAGGGACGGCCAGGAGCACTGAAGCTTTCTTT
.	TRBV7-6	TRBJ2-1	.	CASSLAGGRAYNEQFF	TGTGCCAGCAGCTTAGCGGGAGGTAGGGCCTACAATGAGCAGTTCTTC
.	TRBV10-3	TRBJ2-1	.	CAISESPGLTSSYNEQFF	TGTGCCATCAGTGAGTCGCCAGGACTAACGAGCTCCTACAATGAGCAGTTCTTC
TRBD2	TRBV19	TRBJ2-3	.	CASSYGAGTDTQYF	TGTGCCAGTAGTTACGGAGCGGGAACAGATACGCAGTATTTT
TRBD1	TRBV14	TRBJ1-2	.	CASSRRLTGENYGYTF	TGTGCCAGCAGCCGGAGATTGACAGGGGAAAACTATGGCTACACCTTC